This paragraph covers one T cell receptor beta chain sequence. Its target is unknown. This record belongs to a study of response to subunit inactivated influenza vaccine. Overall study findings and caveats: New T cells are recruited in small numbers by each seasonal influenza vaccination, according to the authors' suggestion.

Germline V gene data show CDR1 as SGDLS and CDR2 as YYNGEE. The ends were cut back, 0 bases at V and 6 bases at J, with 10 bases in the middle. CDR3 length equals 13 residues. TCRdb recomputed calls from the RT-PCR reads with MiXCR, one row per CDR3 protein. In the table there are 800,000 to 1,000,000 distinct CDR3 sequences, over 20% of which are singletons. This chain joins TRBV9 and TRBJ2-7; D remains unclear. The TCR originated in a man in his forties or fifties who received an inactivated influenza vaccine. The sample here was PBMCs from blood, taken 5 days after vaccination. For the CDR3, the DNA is TGTGCCAGCAGCGTAGTACAGAACGGCGAGCAGTACTTC. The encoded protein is CASSVVQNGEQYF.